These 9 T cell receptor beta chains were all obtained from the same sample, sequenced in a study of blood T cell repertoires in COVID-19. Method: immunoSEQ multiplex PCR; TCRdb's copy keeps in-frame clones and lacks some. Of approximately 310,000 clones listed, around 85% are singletons. The sample consisted of PBMCs or T cells enriched from blood (not recorded which). The receptors originated from a man aged 25-40 years who had recovered from COVID-19.

The chain employs TRBV11-2 and TRBJ1-6; perhaps TRBD1 as D (6 bases). Germline lookup yields CDR1 SGHAT and CDR2 FQNNGV. Between the trimmed V and J ends, which lost 5 bases and 8 bases, there was a span of 22 bases. This CDR3 has 17 amino acids. For the CDR3, the DNA is TGTGCCAGCAGCCCCTTCAGGGGATCGGTCCGAGATTCACCCCTCCACTTT. This encodes CASSPFRGSVRDSPLHF.

V is TRBV10-3 and J is TRBJ2-7, with TRBD1 matching 9 bases. Germline assignment: CDR1 ENHRY and CDR2 SYGVKD. This CDR3 has 15 amino acids. J was trimmed by 3 bases and V by 9 bases; bases with no gene match: 12. This chain's CDR3 is CAIKKQGALLYEQYF. The CDR3 bases are TGTGCCATTAAAAAACAGGGGGCCCTGCTCTACGAGCAGTACTTC.

The chain has TRBV7-9 and TRBJ2-7; tentatively, D is TRBD1 (6 bases). Trimming took 2 bases from V and 1 from J, leaving 12 bases between them. Germline V gene lookup returns CDR1 SEHNR and CDR2 FQNEAQ (reference sequence). The CDR3 runs 15 residues. CDR3 coding DNA: TGTGCCAGCAGCTTACCGGGACATCTTTCCTACGAGCAGTACTTC. This sequence encodes CASSLPGHLSYEQYF.

This chain connects TRBV3-1 (or the pseudogene TRBV3-2) to TRBJ2-1, with D unclear. Germline loops: CDR1 LGHDT, CDR2 YNNKEL (reference sequence). This CDR3 region has 12 residues. Trimming stripped 6 bases from V and 12 bases from J, with 15 bases between. The CDR3 DNA follows: TGTGCCAGCAGTGACGCAGGTTTAGGGCAGTTCTTC. Protein sequence: CASSDAGLGQFF.

The V and J genes are TRBV7-9 and TRBJ2-3; D may be TRBD1 (5 bases). Trimming cost V 0 bases and J 5 bases, with 9 bases left between them. The CDR3 consists of 14 residues. The germline gives CDR1 SEHNR, CDR2 FQNEAQ (reference sequence). CDR3 DNA sequence: TGTGCCAGCAGCTTAGCTCCAGGGATAGATACGCAGTATTTT. This gives the protein CASSLAPGIDTQYF.

V is TRBV20-1 and J is TRBJ1-1; the D gene is possibly TRBD1 (6 bases). Trimming removed 3 bases from V and 8 bases from J, with 10 bases in between. This CDR3 spans 11 amino acids. Per germline, CDR1 DFQATT and CDR2 SNEGSKA (reference sequence). DNA of the CDR3: TGCAGTGCTAGTCAGGGGCTAGAAGCTTTCTTT. The encoded protein is CSASQGLEAFF.

The chain recombines TRBV5-1 with TRBJ2-7, with 9 bases fitting TRBD1. Looked up from germline, CDR1 is SGHRS and CDR2 is YFSETQ. The V and J ends lost 7 bases and 3 bases, in that order; junction bases with no gene match: 5. CDR3 size: 13 residues. Written as DNA, the CDR3 is TGCGCCAGCCGACAGGGGGTGGGCTACGAGCAGTACTTC. Encoded protein: CASRQGVGYEQYF.

The CDR3 region is CASSLGGDSYEQYF. For the CDR3, the DNA is TGTGCCAGCAGCTTAGGGGGGGACTCCTACGAGCAGTACTTC. The rearrangement links TRBV11-3 to TRBJ2-7; D possibly corresponds to TRBD2 (6 bases). The CDR3 contains 14 residues. Trimming cost V 1 base and J 0 bases, with 7 bases left between them. Germline V gene data show CDR1 as SGHNT and CDR2 as YENEEA.

The J gene is TRBJ2-7, the V gene TRBV27, with D possibly being TRBD1 (5 bases). Germline CDR1 is MNHEY and CDR2 is SMNVEV (reference sequence). The CDR3 covers 13 residues. The germline V and J ends were trimmed by 3 bases and 0 bases, with 6 bases remaining between them. The CDR3 protein is CASSFQGSYEQYF. CDR3 nucleotides: TGTGCCAGCAGTTTCCAGGGCTCCTACGAGCAGTACTTC.